This TCR beta chain is from a study of Graves' ophthalmopathy and Graves' hyperthyroidism. V was pared by 7 bases and J by 2 bases, with 6 bases between. This CDR3 comprises 11 residues. Germline V gene sequence: CDR1 SNHLY, CDR2 FYNNEI. Other autoimmune diseases, uncontrolled infections, pregnancy or lactation excluded patients from enrollment. Researchers took RNA transcripts and amplified TCR beta CDR3 regions from them. The workflow started with a first-round RT-PCR run with HTBI primers and then moved on to a second-round multiplex PCR. Each CDR3 protein gets one entry after TCRdb re-called the multiplex PCR reads with MiXCR. This repertoire shows around 1,000,000 distinct CDR3 sequences, 35% to 45% found once; its top ten account for over 8.5%. Overall study findings and caveats: The model achieved approximately 71% sensitivity and roughly 72% specificity for ophthalmopathy progression. For separating ophthalmopathy from stable hyperthyroidism, a 13-signature model gave 87.88% sensitivity and 75% to 83% specificity. Among thyroid clonotypes expanded above 0.001 frequency, most also appeared in blood.

A note on this clonotype: Its antigen is not identified.

The rearrangement uses TRBV2 and TRBJ2-7; D gene uncertain. The sequenced sample was peripheral blood or thyroid tissue (not recorded which). This receptor was taken from an adult man with Graves' hyperthyroidism. The CDR3 nucleotides are TGTGCCAGCAAGCCAACCTACGAGCAGTACTTC. Encoded protein: CASKPTYEQYF.